Presented here are 8 T cell receptor beta chains from one specimen sequenced in a study of PD-L1 blockade in urothelial cancer. Libraries were prepared by immunoSEQ multiplex PCR; TCRdb keeps only in-frame clonotypes and omits some of them. The sample has fewer than 100,000 clones; approximately 86% are singletons. Indicated time point: pretreatment peripheral blood. The specimen comprised PBMCs, sampled around atezolizumab (anti-PD-L1) treatment. These receptors were collected from a man in his forties with urothelial cancer.

The chain links TRBV25-1 to TRBJ2-5; 12 nucleotides agree with TRBD2. The CDR3 length is 15 residues. CDR1 is MGHDK, CDR2 SYGVNS, per germline. V gave up 4 bases and J gave up 4 bases; unmatched junction bases: 4. The CDR3 region is CASSGLAGGGETQYF. The CDR3 coding sequence is TGTGCCAGCAGTGGGCTAGCGGGAGGGGGAGAGACCCAGTACTTC. The full variable domain, its missing parts supplied by reference TRBV25-1 and TRBJ2-5, is EADIYQTPRYLVIGTGKKITLECSQTMGHDKMYWYQQDPGMELHLIHYSYGVNSTEKGDLSSESTVSRIRTEHFPLTLESARPSHTSQYLCASSGLAGGGETQYFGPGTRLLVL.

On this clone itself: The same CDR3 can be traced to other DNA sequences in this sample. This chain links TRBV5-6 with TRBJ2-3; 9 nucleotides line up with TRBD2. CDR3 size: 15 residues. V was pared by 0 bases and J by 3 bases, with 2 bases of the junction left unmatched. The V gene's germline CDR1 is SGHDT and CDR2 YYEEEE. CDR3 DNA: TGTGCCAGCAGCTTGGATAGCGGGAGTACAGATACGCAGTATTTT. It codes for CASSLDSGSTDTQYF.

The chain uses TRBV10-3 and TRBJ2-5, with 8 nucleotides matching TRBD2. CDR3 length equals 15 residues. Trimming removed 6 bases from V and 5 bases from J; junction bases left unmatched: 11. Germline CDR1 reads ENHRY; CDR2 reads SYGVKD. CDR3 sequence: CAISHSGGGMETQYF. In nucleotides, the CDR3 is TGTGCCATCAGCCACAGCGGGGGAGGTATGGAGACCCAGTACTTC.

The chain couples TRBV18 to TRBJ2-7, with 7 bases that match TRBD1. CDR3 length: 15 residues. Trimming at V came to 3 bases and at J to 3 bases, leaving 8 bases not matched to a gene. CDR1 is KGHSH, CDR2 LQKENI, per germline. DNA of the CDR3: TGTGCCAGCTCACCCCCACGACAGGGTCTCTACGAGCAGTACTTC. Translated, it gives CASSPPRQGLYEQYF.

The V gene is TRBV6-6, the J gene TRBJ2-1; no definite D call. The CDR3 covers 16 residues. The V and J ends lost 3 bases and 1 base respectively, with 13 bases between them. Germline V gives CDR1 MNHNY, CDR2 SVGAGI (reference sequence). The CDR3 reads CASSYLSGLSYNEQFF. CDR3 coding DNA: TGTGCCAGCAGTTATCTGTCAGGTTTGTCCTACAATGAGCAGTTCTTC.

The rearrangement links TRBV7-2 to TRBJ1-1, with TRBD1 identical over 9 bases. The CDR3 runs 14 residues. CDR1 and CDR2 from the germline V gene are SGHTA and FQGNSA. V dropped 3 bases and J dropped 6; count of bases not matched to a gene: 5. CDR3 residues: CASSFTGGTAEAFF. The CDR3 bases are TGTGCCAGCAGCTTTACAGGGGGCACCGCTGAAGCTTTCTTT.

The table lists this clone with a few counts. The chain links TRBV19 to TRBJ2-1; TRBD2 matches 8 bases. Germline loops: CDR1 LNHDA, CDR2 SQIVND (reference sequence). Trimming took 5 bases from V and 8 from J; bases not matched to a gene: 8. The CDR3 sequence is 14 residues long. CDR3 bases: TGTGCCAGTAGTGTTAAAGCGGGAGTCTATGAGCAGTTCTTC. Translated, it gives CASSVKAGVYEQFF.

The chain recombines TRBV5-1 with TRBJ2-5; D not resolved. Trimming left V 3 bases short and J 3 bases short, with 12 bases between. The CDR3 loop spans 14 amino acids. The germline gives CDR1 SGHRS, CDR2 YFSETQ. Written as DNA, the CDR3 is TGCGCCAGCAGCTCTTCCGACGCGGAAGAGACCCAGTACTTC. Translation: CASSSSDAEETQYF.